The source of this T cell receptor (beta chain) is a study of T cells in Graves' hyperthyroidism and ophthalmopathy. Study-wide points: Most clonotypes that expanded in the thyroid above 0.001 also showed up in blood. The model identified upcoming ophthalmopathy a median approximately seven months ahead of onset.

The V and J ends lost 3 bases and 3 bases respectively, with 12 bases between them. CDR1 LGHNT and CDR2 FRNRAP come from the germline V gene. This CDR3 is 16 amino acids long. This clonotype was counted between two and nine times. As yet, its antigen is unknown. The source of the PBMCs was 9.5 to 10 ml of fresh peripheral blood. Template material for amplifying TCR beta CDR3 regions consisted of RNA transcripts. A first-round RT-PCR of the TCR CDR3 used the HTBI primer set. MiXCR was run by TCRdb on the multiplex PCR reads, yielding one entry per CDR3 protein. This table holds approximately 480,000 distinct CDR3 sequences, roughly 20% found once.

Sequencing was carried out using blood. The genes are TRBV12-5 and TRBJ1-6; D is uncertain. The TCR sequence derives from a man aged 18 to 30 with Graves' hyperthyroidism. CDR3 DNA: TGTGCTAGTGGTTTATTGGGATTCGGCTATAATTCACCCCTCCACTTT. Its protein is CASGLLGFGYNSPLHF.